This T cell receptor (beta chain) was identified in a study of OX40 agonist ivuxolimab in advanced cancers. About the research overall: Patients got intravenous ivuxolimab at 0.01 to 10 mg/kg every 2 weeks.

With respect to this clone: What it recognizes is unknown.

The CDR3 totals 15 residues. In germline, CDR1 is SEHNR, CDR2 FQNEAQ (reference sequence). V gave up 2 bases and J gave up 6 bases, with 15 bases separating them. Autoimmune disease history or systemic immunosuppression was exclusionary. Method: immunoSEQ multiplex PCR; TCRdb's copy keeps in-frame clones and lacks some. The sample lists tens of thousands of clones, around 84% seen once, with about 2% in the top ten. Notes on the study in general: On average, CD8+ T cells showed a greater number of expanded clones than CD4+. Partial responders receiving 0.1-3.0 mg/kg showed among the lowest clonal expansion.

The chain is built from TRBV7-9 and TRBJ2-3, with D possibly matching TRBD1 (7 bases). The TCR originated in an adult with an advanced solid tumor such as melanoma, head and neck, liver or kidney cancer. The specimen was CD4+ or CD8+ T cells sorted from blood, collected in a trial of the OX40 agonist ivuxolimab. DNA for the CDR3: TGTGCCAGCAGCTTACCCCGACTAGGGGGCGATACGCAGTATTTT. It is translated as CASSLPRLGGDTQYF.